Given below is one TCR beta chain in context. This specimen comes from a study of T-cell reconstitution after alpha-beta-depleted transplantation in children. The CDR3 spans 15 residues. Trimming pared 6 bases from V and 4 bases from J, leaving 16 bases between. Researchers prepared the TCRbeta library using unique molecular identifiers, the study reports. TCRdb re-called the PCR reads through MiXCR, storing one row per CDR3 protein. Counted here are hundreds of thousands of distinct CDR3 sequences, approximately 30% occurring once; the ten biggest clones make up 2% to 3%. The V gene is TRBV12-3 or TRBV12-4, the J gene TRBJ2-1; possible D gene TRBD2, 5 bases. The source material was PBMCs from the stem cell graft donor, sampled from the stem cell graft. The TCR comes from a human donor who donated a stem cell graft to a child with aplastic anemia. CDR3 amino acids: CASSFEGGGYNEQFF. DNA of the CDR3: TGTGCCAGCAGCTTTGAGGGCGGCGGTTACAATGAGCAGTTCTTC.